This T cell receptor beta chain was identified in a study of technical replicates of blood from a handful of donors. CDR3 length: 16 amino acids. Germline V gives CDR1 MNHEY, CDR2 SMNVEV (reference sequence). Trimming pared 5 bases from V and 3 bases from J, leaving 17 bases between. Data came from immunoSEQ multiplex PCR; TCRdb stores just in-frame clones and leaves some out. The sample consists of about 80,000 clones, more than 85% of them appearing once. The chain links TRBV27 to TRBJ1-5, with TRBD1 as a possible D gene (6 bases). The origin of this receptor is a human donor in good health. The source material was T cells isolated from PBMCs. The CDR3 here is CASSHSGTQANQPQHF. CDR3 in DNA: TGTGCCAGCAGTCATTCCGGGACACAAGCCAATCAGCCCCAGCATTTT.